A selection of T cell receptor beta chains follows, all from one sample in a study of human T cells and chemical hapten exposure. Each CDR3 protein is one row after TCRdb ran MiXCR on the reads. The table shows fewer than 150,000 distinct CDR3 sequences, with about 8.9% occurring only once. The material sequenced was whole blood. Source of these receptors: a human donor in good health. Some clones in this sample may be carry-over from other donors' samples. The CDR3 runs from the conserved cysteine through the conserved F or W. Fields, in order: V gene, J gene, D gene, clone size, CDR3 DNA, CDR3 protein. The D gene is left open where the match is weak. Expanded clones get a size class; other rows say once, few or many, or leave the size out.

V: TRBV4-3; J: TRBJ2-2; D: TRBD2; size: few; DNA: TGCGCCAGCAGCCAAGGGCCTAGCGGGGGGCCGAACACCGGGGAGCTGTTTTTT; CDR3: CASSQGPSGGPNTGELFF
V: TRBV4-1; J: TRBJ1-1; D: -; size: many; DNA: TGCGCCAGCAGCCAAGAAGAGACTAGAGGGGATGAAGCTTTCTTT; CDR3: CASSQEETRGDEAFF
V: TRBV30; J: TRBJ1-2; D: -; size: many; DNA: TGTGCCTGGGAGCGACGGGCAGGGGTAACCTATGGCTACACCTTC; CDR3: CAWERRAGVTYGYTF
V: TRBV7-2; J: TRBJ2-7; D: TRBD1; size: -; DNA: TGTGCCAGCAGCCGTCGACAGGGTGAGGACGAGCAGTACTTC; CDR3: CASSRRQGEDEQYF
V: TRBV29-1; J: TRBJ1-4; D: -; size: many; DNA: TGCAGCGTTGAAGATCCAGGGGCGGGTGAAAAACTGTTTTTT; CDR3: CSVEDPGAGEKLFF
V: TRBV27; J: TRBJ2-6; D: -; size: -; DNA: TGTGCCAGCAGCCGTAGGGAACACTCTGGGGCCAACGTCCTGACTTTC; CDR3: CASSRREHSGANVLTF
V: TRBV5-6; J: TRBJ2-1; D: TRBD2; size: -; DNA: TGTGCCAGCAGCCCGAGGTGGCTAGCGGGAGGGAATGAGCAGTTCTTC; CDR3: CASSPRWLAGGNEQFF
V: TRBV4-1; J: TRBJ1-5; D: -; size: many; DNA: TGCGCCAGCAGCCAAGAGAAGTTTCAGCCCCAGCATTTT; CDR3: CASSQEKFQPQHF
V: TRBV2; J: TRBJ2-5; D: -; size: many; DNA: TGTGCCAGCAGTCGGACGGGCATTCAAGAGACCCAGTACTTC; CDR3: CASSRTGIQETQYF
V: TRBV4-3; J: TRBJ2-7; D: -; size: -; DNA: TGCGCCAGCAGCCAACCGCGTCAGGCGCGGAGTTACGAGCAGTACTTC; CDR3: CASSQPRQARSYEQYF
V: TRBV19; J: TRBJ2-3; D: TRBD1; size: -; DNA: TGTGCCAGTAGTCTAGGGGACAGGGGAAACCAATTTGCGCAGTATTTT; CDR3: CASSLGDRGNQFAQYF
V: TRBV20-1; J: TRBJ2-3; D: TRBD2; size: -; DNA: TGCAGTGCTAGACGCGGGACTAGCGGGAGGGCCGGGTCAACAGATACGCAGTATTTT; CDR3: CSARRGTSGRAGSTDTQYF
V: TRBV11-2; J: TRBJ2-1; D: TRBD1; size: few; DNA: TGTGCCAGCAGCTTCACAGGGGGCAATGAGCAGTTCTTC; CDR3: CASSFTGGNEQFF